These 17 T cell receptor beta chains came from one sample sequenced in a study of beta chain features in type 1 diabetes. Study conclusions and caveats: Researchers report that Type 1 diabetes patients had moderately but significantly shorter TCRB CDR3s across all four CD4+ subsets.

The antigens of these receptors remain unknown. The study reverse transcribed the entire isolated RNA, so it sequenced expressed TCRB transcripts. The data were produced by immunoSEQ multiplex PCR, yet TCRdb's version contains in-frame clones alone and is incomplete. The table has about 270,000 clones, roughly 13% seen once; the top ten hold 0.015% to 0.02%. Sequencing input: naive CD4+ T cells from blood. These receptors all come from a man younger than 45 with type 1 diabetes.

The V call is TRBV5-1, the J call TRBJ2-3; D call uncertain. The germline V gene has CDR1 SGHRS and CDR2 YFSETQ. Trimming shortened V by 4 bases and J by 5 bases, and 11 bases separated the two germline ends. This CDR3 region has 13 residues. This chain's CDR3 is CASSPRSGDTQYF. In DNA, the CDR3 is TGCGCCAGCAGCCCCCGATCAGGAGATACGCAGTATTTT.

Only a few counts were recorded for this clone. The rearrangement links TRBV28 to TRBJ1-3; 8 bases align to TRBD1. The CDR3 is made up of 13 amino acids. V was pared by 6 bases and J by 2 bases, with 0 bases of the junction left unmatched. The germline CDR1 and CDR2 sequences are MDHEN and SYDVKM. In DNA form, the CDR3 reads TGTGCCAGCAGCAGGGGGCCTGGAAACACCATATATTTT. Encoded protein: CASSRGPGNTIYF.

The gene calls are TRBV7-8 and TRBJ2-1; TRBD1 might be the D (6 bases). The CDR3 is 13 amino acids. The V gene lost 8 bases and the J gene lost 10 bases, with 18 bases spanning the gap. The germline V gene encodes CDR1 SGHVS and CDR2 FQNEAQ. The CDR3 DNA follows: TGTGCCAGCGGAACCAGGGGCGGAAGGGAGCAGTTCTTC. It is translated as CASGTRGGREQFF.

This clone was detected only a few times. The V gene is TRBV4-2, the J gene TRBJ2-5, with 8 bases fitting TRBD1. Trimming removed 4 bases from V and 4 bases from J; junction bases left unmatched: 5. The CDR3 totals 14 residues. Germline V gene lookup returns CDR1 LGHNA and CDR2 YNFKEQ. The DNA of the CDR3 is TGTGCCAGCAGCCGAGACAGGGGTCGAGAGACCCAGTACTTC. Protein: CASSRDRGRETQYF.

The rearrangement joins TRBV6-5 to TRBJ2-1; the D gene is possibly TRBD1 (5 bases). Trimming shortened V by 0 bases and J by 7 bases, and 13 bases separated the two germline ends. This CDR3 has 15 amino acids. Germline assignment: CDR1 MNHEY and CDR2 SVGAGI. CDR3 residues: CASSYSSGKRNEQFF. CDR3 DNA sequence: TGTGCCAGCAGTTACTCGTCAGGGAAAAGAAATGAGCAGTTCTTC.

The rearrangement uses TRBV29-1 and TRBJ1-1; D remains unclear. CDR1 and CDR2 from the germline V gene are SQVTM and ANQGSEA. The CDR3 runs 13 residues. The V and J ends lost 4 bases and 0 bases respectively, with 9 bases between them. CDR3 coding DNA: TGCAGCGTTGGGCGGAATATGAACACTGAAGCTTTCTTT. It translates to CSVGRNMNTEAFF.

In its sample, this clone was seen a few times. V usage is TRBV5-4 and J usage is TRBJ2-7; D is perhaps TRBD2 (6 bases). This CDR3 has 14 residues. Germline values: CDR1 SGHNT, CDR2 YYREEE (reference sequence). V dropped 4 bases and J dropped 1 base, with 12 bases sitting between them. This CDR3 is CASSPRDSSYEQYF. The CDR3 DNA reads TGTGCCAGCAGCCCGAGGGACTCATCCTACGAGCAGTACTTC.

This chain connects TRBV9 to TRBJ2-1, with a possible D match to TRBD2 (5 bases). In germline, CDR1 is SGDLS, CDR2 YYNGEE. This CDR3 is 15 amino acids long. V was shortened by 5 bases and J by 3 bases, with 15 bases between the two germline ends. In DNA, the CDR3 is TGTGCCAGCAGGCCCCGGGGTCGAGACTACAATGAGCAGTTCTTC. Translated: CASRPRGRDYNEQFF.

The chain combines TRBV4-1 with TRBJ2-4; TRBD1 aligns across 11 bases. V was clipped by 3 bases and J by 6 bases; unmatched bases: 4. The germline V gene has CDR1 MGHRA and CDR2 YSYEKL. The CDR3 extends over 15 amino acids. The CDR3 region is CASSHGQGARNIQYF. The CDR3 coding sequence is TGCGCCAGCAGCCACGGACAGGGGGCACGAAACATTCAGTACTTC.

This clone has a handful of counts. This chain connects TRBV7-9 to TRBJ1-1; tentative D call: TRBD1 (6 bases). This CDR3 comprises 13 residues. Per the germline V gene, CDR1 is SEHNR and CDR2 is FQNEAQ (reference sequence). The V end lost 5 bases, the J end lost 1 base, and 8 bases lay between the germline ends. The CDR3 region has the DNA TGTGCCAGCAGCCGGACAGCGAACACTGAAGCTTTCTTT. It is translated as CASSRTANTEAFF.

The chain uses TRBV4-1 and TRBJ1-1, with D perhaps TRBD1 (5 bases). The germline gives CDR1 MGHRA, CDR2 YSYEKL. There are 13 residues in the CDR3. Trimming pared 0 bases from V and 5 bases from J, leaving 7 bases between. For the CDR3, the DNA is TGCGCCAGCAGCCAAGATCGGGGGACTGAAGCTTTCTTT. Its protein is CASSQDRGTEAFF.

This clone was recorded a few times. The chain links TRBV5-1 to TRBJ2-5, with 11 bases aligning to TRBD2. This CDR3 spans 16 amino acids. CDR1 and CDR2 (germline): SGHRS, YFSETQ. J was trimmed by 2 bases and V by 4 bases; bases with no gene match: 7. DNA of the CDR3: TGCGCCAGCAGCATCGGGACTAGCGGATTACAAGAGACCCAGTACTTC. Its protein product is CASSIGTSGLQETQYF.

This rearrangement joins TRBV5-6 to TRBJ2-7, with TRBD2 matching over 10 bases. The ends lost 4 bases at V and 5 bases at J; junction bases unmatched: 9. The CDR3 loop spans 15 amino acids. Germline V gene sequence: CDR1 SGHDT, CDR2 YYEEEE. Here the CDR3 reads CASSPLSGRAHEQYF. As DNA, the CDR3 is TGTGCCAGCAGCCCCTTGAGCGGGAGGGCCCACGAGCAGTACTTC.

This clone came up a few times. This rearrangement joins TRBV18 to TRBJ2-1, with 9 bases that match TRBD2. V dropped 3 bases and J dropped 8; count of bases not matched to a gene: 2. The CDR3 has 13 amino acids. CDR1 and CDR2 (germline): KGHSH, LQKENI. The CDR3 sequence is CASSPTSGYEQFF. The CDR3 DNA sequence: TGTGCCAGCTCACCGACTAGCGGCTATGAGCAGTTCTTC.

The chain has TRBV7-3 and TRBJ2-5; tentatively, D is TRBD2 (5 bases). The V and J ends lost 2 bases and 5 bases respectively, with 12 bases between them. This CDR3 has 14 residues. Germline values: CDR1 SGHTA, CDR2 FQGTGA. CDR3 DNA: TGTGCCAGCAGCTTACAGCCTAGCTGGGAGACCCAGTACTTC. Encoded protein: CASSLQPSWETQYF. The full variable domain, rest sourced from reference TRBV7-3 and TRBJ2-5, is GAGVSQTPSNKVTEKGKYVELRCDPISGHTALYWYRQSLGQGPEFLIYFQGTGAADDSGLPNDRFFAVRPEGSVSTLKIQRTERGDSAVYLCASSLQPSWETQYFGPGTRLLVL.

This clone was picked up a small number of times. This sequence joins TRBV2 and TRBJ2-1; possibly TRBD1 for D (6 bases). Germline V gene data show CDR1 as SNHLY and CDR2 as FYNNEI. Trimming took off 6 bases at V and 7 bases at J, with 16 bases between the two ends. The CDR3 is 14 residues long. The CDR3 sequence is CASSLETGSNEQFF. The CDR3 coding sequence is TGTGCCAGCAGCCTAGAGACAGGTTCTAATGAGCAGTTCTTC. The full variable domain, completed using reference TRBV2 and TRBJ2-1, is EPEVTQTPSHQVTQMGQEVILRCVPISNHLYFYWYRQILGQKVEFLVSFYNNEISEKSEIFDDQFSVERPDGSNFTLKIRSTKLEDSAMYFCASSLETGSNEQFFGPGTRLTVL.

This clone came up a few times. The rearrangement uses TRBV7-2 and TRBJ1-1; D unresolved. The CDR3 is made up of 13 amino acids. Trimming took 6 bases from V and 1 from J, leaving 9 bases between them. From germline, CDR1 is SGHTA and CDR2 FQGNSA. CDR3 sequence reads: CASSSPWNTEAFF. The CDR3 DNA is TGTGCCAGCAGTTCTCCGTGGAACACTGAAGCTTTCTTT. The whole variable domain, filled in from reference TRBV7-2 and TRBJ1-1, reads GAGVSQSPSNKVTEKGKDVELRCDPISGHTALYWYRQSLGQGLEFLIYFQGNSAPDKSGLPSDRFSAERTGGSVSTLTIQRTQQEDSAVYLCASSSPWNTEAFFGQGTRLTVV.